Included here is one T cell receptor (beta chain) sequence, with context. The record originates from a study of control samples from healthy donors and cancer patients. The germline V gene encodes CDR1 MDHEN and CDR2 SYDVKM. The CDR3 length is 17 residues. Trimming shortened V by 3 bases and J by 2 bases, and 20 bases separated the two germline ends. Sequencing was performed with immunoSEQ multiplex PCR; in TCRdb, only in-frame clones are kept and a portion is missing. The sample contains some 100,000 clones, 75% to 90% of which appear only once. Source material: blood. The TCR originated in a man under 40 in good health. The chain carries TRBV28 and TRBJ2-7; D unresolved. CDR3 in amino acids: CASSFWATLSLPYEQYF. The CDR3 coding sequence is TGTGCCAGCAGTTTTTGGGCGACACTTAGTCTCCCCTACGAGCAGTACTTC.